These T cell receptor beta chains were read from a single sample in a study of OX40 agonist ivuxolimab in advanced cancers. Only in-frame clones appear in the TCRdb table, and some are missing; sequencing was by immunoSEQ multiplex PCR. The table lists 73,000 or so clones, about 82% of them singletons, with under 0.75% in the top ten. Source: CD4+ or CD8+ T cells sorted from blood, taken in a trial of the OX40 agonist ivuxolimab. Receptor source: an adult with an advanced solid tumor such as melanoma, head and neck, liver or kidney cancer. Each CDR3 is given without its conserved first and last residue. For some rows the clone size is stated as once, few or many, or as a class when expanded; others skip it.

NA TRBJ1-2 TRBV5-6 ASSPESGTGLYGYT
once TRBJ2-5 TRBV7-2 ASSPVGETQY
NA TRBJ2-6 TRBV27 ASSLGGIVGGANVLT
few TRBJ1-5 TRBV6-1 ASSGGQNSNQPQH
NA TRBJ1-2 TRBV7-2 ASSLAAHYGYT
once TRBJ2-7 TRBV29-1 SARTGTYEQY
NA TRBJ1-3 TRBV6-5 ASRTGTGNTIY
NA TRBJ2-2 TRBV18 ASSPNRGDAGELF
NA TRBJ2-7 TRBV12-5 ASGSGQSLYEQY
NA TRBJ1-4 TRBV15 ATSRVTGGSEKLF
NA TRBJ2-5 TRBV19 ASSIAGTSGGKETQY
NA TRBJ1-1 TRBV7-6 ASSFTGASEAF
once TRBJ2-7 TRBV10-3 AISVSGGASYEQY
NA TRBJ1-2 TRBV19 ASKPQHVDRGPYGYT
NA TRBJ2-5 TRBV11-1 ASSSYRGGDKETQY
NA TRBJ2-3 TRBV6-6 ASSYGTNTDTQY
NA TRBJ1-2 TRBV2 ASSPWGTDYGYT
NA TRBJ2-5 TRBV6-5 ASSWGAGETQY
NA TRBJ2-5 TRBV5-4 ASSSTTGAEETQY
few TRBJ1-6 TRBV2 ASVGTGISPLH
NA TRBJ2-3 TRBV5-6 ASSLEGSGASSRQY
NA TRBJ2-3 TRBV7-2 ASSPQSPSSGRTDTQY
NA TRBJ2-5 TRBV5-8 ASSAAGGTQY
NA TRBJ1-1 TRBV6-4 ASSEGRGSPLAF
NA TRBJ1-6 TRBV7-7 ASRLYRGDLSALH
NA TRBJ2-3 TRBV30 AWSVFTSGDAQY
NA TRBJ2-6 TRBV7-9 ASSLTGSGANVLT
NA TRBJ2-7 TRBV6-1 ASMGTGENEQY
NA TRBJ1-4 TRBV7-9 ASSRTGTANEKLF
NA TRBJ2-3 TRBV7-9 ASSLGQGLTDTQY